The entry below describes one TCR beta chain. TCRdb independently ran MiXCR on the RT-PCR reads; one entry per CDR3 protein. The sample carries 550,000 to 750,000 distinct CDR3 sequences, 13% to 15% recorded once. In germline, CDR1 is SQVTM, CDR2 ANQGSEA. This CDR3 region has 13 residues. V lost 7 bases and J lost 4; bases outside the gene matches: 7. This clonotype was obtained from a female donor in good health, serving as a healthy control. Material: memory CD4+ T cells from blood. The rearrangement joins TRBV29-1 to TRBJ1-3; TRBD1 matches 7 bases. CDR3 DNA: TGCAGCGCCCGCCGGACAGGAGGAAACACCATATATTTT. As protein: CSARRTGGNTIYF. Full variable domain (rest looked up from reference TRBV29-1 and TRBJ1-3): SAVISQKPSRDICQRGTSLTIQCQVDSQVTMMFWYRQQPGQSLTLIATANQGSEATYESGFVIDKFPISRPNLTFSTLTVSNMSPEDSSIYLCSARRTGGNTIYFGEGSWLTVV.